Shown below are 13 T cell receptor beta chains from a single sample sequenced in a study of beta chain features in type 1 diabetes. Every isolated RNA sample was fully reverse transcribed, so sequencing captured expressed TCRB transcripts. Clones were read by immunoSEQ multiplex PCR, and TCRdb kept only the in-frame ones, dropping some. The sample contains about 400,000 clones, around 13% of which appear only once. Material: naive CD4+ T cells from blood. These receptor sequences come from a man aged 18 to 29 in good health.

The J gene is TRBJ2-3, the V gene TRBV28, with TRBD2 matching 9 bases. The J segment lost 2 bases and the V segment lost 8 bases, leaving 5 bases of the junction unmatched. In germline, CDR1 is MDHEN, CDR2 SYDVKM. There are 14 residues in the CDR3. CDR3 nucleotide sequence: TGTGCCAGCGTTCAGCGGGGGGTCACAGATACGCAGTATTTT. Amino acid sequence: CASVQRGVTDTQYF.

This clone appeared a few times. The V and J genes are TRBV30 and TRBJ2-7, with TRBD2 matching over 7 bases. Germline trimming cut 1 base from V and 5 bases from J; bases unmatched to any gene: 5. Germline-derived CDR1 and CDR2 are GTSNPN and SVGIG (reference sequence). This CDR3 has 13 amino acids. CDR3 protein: CAWSGGRADEQYF. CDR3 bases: TGTGCCTGGAGTGGTGGGAGGGCGGACGAGCAGTACTTC.

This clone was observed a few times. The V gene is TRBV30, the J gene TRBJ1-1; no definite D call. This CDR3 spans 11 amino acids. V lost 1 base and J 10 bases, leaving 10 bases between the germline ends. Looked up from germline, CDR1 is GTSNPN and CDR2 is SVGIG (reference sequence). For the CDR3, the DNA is TGTGCCTGGAGTGGAGGCGGGGTAGCTTTCTTT. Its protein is CAWSGGGVAFF.

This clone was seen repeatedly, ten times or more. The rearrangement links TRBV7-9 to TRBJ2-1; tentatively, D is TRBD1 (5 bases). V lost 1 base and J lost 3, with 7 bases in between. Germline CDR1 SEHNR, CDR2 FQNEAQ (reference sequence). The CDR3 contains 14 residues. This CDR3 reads CASSLDQGYNEQFF. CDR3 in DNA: TGTGCCAGCAGCTTAGATCAGGGCTACAATGAGCAGTTCTTC.

Here the CDR3 reads CATSSERDRYRRELFF. CDR3 in DNA: TGTGCCACCAGCAGCGAGCGGGACAGGTACCGAAGGGAGCTGTTTTTT. V is TRBV15 and J is TRBJ2-2; possibly TRBD1 for D (8 bases). CDR1 is LNHNV, CDR2 YYDKDF, per germline (reference sequence). Trimming removed 3 bases at V and 9 bases at J, with 20 bases between. There are 16 residues in the CDR3.

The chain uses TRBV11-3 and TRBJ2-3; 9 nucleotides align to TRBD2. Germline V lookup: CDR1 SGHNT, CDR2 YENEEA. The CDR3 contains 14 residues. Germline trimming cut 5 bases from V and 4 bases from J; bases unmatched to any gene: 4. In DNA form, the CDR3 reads TGTGCCAGCAGCCCAGCGGGAGGCCCAGATACGCAGTATTTT. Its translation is CASSPAGGPDTQYF.

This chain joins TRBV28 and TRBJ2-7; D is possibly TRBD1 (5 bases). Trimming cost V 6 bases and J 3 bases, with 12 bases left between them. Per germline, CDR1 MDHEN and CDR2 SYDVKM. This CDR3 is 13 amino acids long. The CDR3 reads CASSSTRVYEQYF. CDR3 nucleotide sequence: TGTGCCAGCAGCTCCACCAGGGTCTACGAGCAGTACTTC.

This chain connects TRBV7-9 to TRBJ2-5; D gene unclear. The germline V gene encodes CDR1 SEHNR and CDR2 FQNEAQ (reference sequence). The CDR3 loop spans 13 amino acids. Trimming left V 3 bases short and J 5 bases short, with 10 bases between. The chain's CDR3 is CASSFLAPETQYF. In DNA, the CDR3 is TGTGCCAGCAGCTTCCTGGCCCCGGAGACCCAGTACTTC. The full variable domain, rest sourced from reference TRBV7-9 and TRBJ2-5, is DTGVSQNPRHKITKRGQNVTFRCDPISEHNRLYWYRQTLGQGPEFLTYFQNEAQLEKSRLLSDRFSAERPKGSFSTLEIQRTEQGDSAMYLCASSFLAPETQYFGPGTRLLVL.

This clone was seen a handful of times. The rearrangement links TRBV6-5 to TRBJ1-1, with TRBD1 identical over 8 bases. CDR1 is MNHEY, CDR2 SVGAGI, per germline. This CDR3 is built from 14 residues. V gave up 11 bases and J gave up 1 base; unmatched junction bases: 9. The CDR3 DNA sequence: TGTGCCGCGTATCCAGACAGGGGGAACACTGAAGCTTTCTTT. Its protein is CAAYPDRGNTEAFF.

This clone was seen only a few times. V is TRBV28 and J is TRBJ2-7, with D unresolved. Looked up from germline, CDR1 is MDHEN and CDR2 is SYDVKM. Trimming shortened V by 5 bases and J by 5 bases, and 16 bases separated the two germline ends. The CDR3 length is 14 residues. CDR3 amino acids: CASSPQNRRDEQYF. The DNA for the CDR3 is TGTGCCAGCAGTCCTCAAAATAGACGGGACGAGCAGTACTTC.

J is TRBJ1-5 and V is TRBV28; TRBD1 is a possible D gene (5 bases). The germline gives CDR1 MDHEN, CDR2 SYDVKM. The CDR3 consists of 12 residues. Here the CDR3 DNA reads TGTGCGACTCGTCAGGGAAATCAGCCCCAGCATTTT. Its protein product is CATRQGNQPQHF.

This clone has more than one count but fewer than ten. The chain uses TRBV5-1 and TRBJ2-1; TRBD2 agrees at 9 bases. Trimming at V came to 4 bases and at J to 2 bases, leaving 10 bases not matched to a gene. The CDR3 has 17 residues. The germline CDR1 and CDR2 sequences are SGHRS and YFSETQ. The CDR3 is CASSPLGREGAYNEQFF. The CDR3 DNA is TGCGCCAGCAGCCCCTTAGGGCGGGAGGGGGCCTACAATGAGCAGTTCTTC. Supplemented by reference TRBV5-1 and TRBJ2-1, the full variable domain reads KAGVTQTPRYLIKTRGQQVTLSCSPISGHRSVSWYQQTPGQGLQFLFEYFSETQRNKGNFPGRFSGRQFSNSRSEMNVSTLELGDSALYLCASSPLGREGAYNEQFFGPGTRLTVL.

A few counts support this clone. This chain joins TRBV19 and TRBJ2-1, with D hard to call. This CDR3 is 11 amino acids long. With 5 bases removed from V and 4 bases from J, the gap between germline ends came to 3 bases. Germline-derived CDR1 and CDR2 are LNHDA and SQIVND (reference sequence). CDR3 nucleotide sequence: TGTGCCAGTAGTCTATACAATGAGCAGTTCTTC. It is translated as CASSLYNEQFF. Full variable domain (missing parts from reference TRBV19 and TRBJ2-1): DGGITQSPKYLFRKEGQNVTLSCEQNLNHDAMYWYRQDPGQGLRLIYYSQIVNDFQKGDIAEGYSVSREKKESFPLTVTSAQKNPTAFYLCASSLYNEQFFGPGTRLTVL.